A single sample is the source of the 21 T cell receptor beta chains below, sequenced in a study of blood T cell repertoires in COVID-19. Sequencing was performed with immunoSEQ multiplex PCR; in TCRdb, only in-frame clones are kept and a portion is missing. The sample lists roughly 500,000 clones, over 75% occurring once. Sequencing was performed on PBMCs or T cells enriched from blood (not recorded which). These receptors all stem from a middle-aged woman who had recovered from COVID-19.

The chain joins TRBV23-1 to TRBJ1-1; TRBD1 is a possible D gene (5 bases). TRBV23-1 carries the ORF label, with uncertain function. Trimming took 10 bases from V and 0 from J, leaving 12 bases between them. This CDR3 contains 13 residues. The CDR3 region has the DNA TGCGCCACCCCGCTGGGGCTGAACACTGAAGCTTTCTTT. The encoded protein is CATPLGLNTEAFF.

The chain employs TRBV14 and TRBJ1-2; TRBD1 matches at 7 bases. This CDR3 has 15 residues. CDR1 and CDR2 from the germline V gene are SGHDN and FVKESK. V shed 4 bases and J 1 base; nucleotides not matched to a gene: 6. The CDR3 nucleotides read TGTGCCAGCAGCCCCCGACAGGGTTATAACTATGGCTACACCTTC. It encodes CASSPRQGYNYGYTF.

Regarding this clone: In the same sample, other DNA sequences code for this CDR3. V and J are TRBV9 and TRBJ1-1; tentative D call: TRBD1 (5 bases). Germline V lookup: CDR1 SGDLS, CDR2 YYNGEE. V was shortened by 3 bases and J by 0 bases, with 6 bases between the two germline ends. CDR3 length: 13 amino acids. CDR3: CASSAGVNTEAFF. CDR3 bases: TGTGCCAGCAGCGCGGGGGTGAACACTGAAGCTTTCTTT. Combining the CDR3 with reference TRBV9 and TRBJ1-1 gives the whole variable domain DSGVTQTPKHLITATGQRVTLRCSPRSGDLSVYWYQQSLDQGLQFLIQYYNGEERAKGNILERFSAQQFPDLHSELNLSSLELGDSALYFCASSAGVNTEAFFGQGTRLTVV.

The rearrangement links TRBV18 to TRBJ1-2; D is ambiguous. Trimming shortened V by 6 bases and J by 6 bases, and 23 bases separated the two germline ends. This CDR3 region has 16 residues. Germline V CDR1 and CDR2: KGHSH, LQKENI. Here the CDR3 reads CASSLYTGERNNGYTF. The DNA of the CDR3 is TGTGCCAGCTCTCTTTACACGGGAGAGCGCAATAATGGCTACACCTTC. The full variable domain, with the rest looked up from reference TRBV18 and TRBJ1-2, is NAGVMQNPRHLVRRRGQEARLRCSPMKGHSHVYWYRQLPEEGLKFMVYLQKENIIDESGMPKERFSAEFPKEGPSILRIQQVVRGDSAAYFCASSLYTGERNNGYTFGSGTRLTVV.

This clone has just one count. The chain is built from TRBV29-1 and TRBJ1-2, with TRBD1 matching 11 bases. Germline V gives CDR1 SQVTM, CDR2 ANQGSEA. The trim removed 8 bases at V and 7 bases at J, leaving 9 bases unmatched. This CDR3 region has 13 residues. The CDR3 DNA is TGCAGCTTCTGGACAGGGGGCGCTTTTGGCTACACCTTC. Residues: CSFWTGGAFGYTF.

The chain couples TRBV4-2 to TRBJ2-6; TRBD2 matches 11 bases. The CDR3 spans 20 residues. CDR1 is LGHNA and CDR2 is YNFKEQ in the germline V gene. The V segment lost 0 bases and the J segment 1 base; nucleotides outside the gene matches: 8. This CDR3 reads CASSQDSLAGGLSGANVLTF. CDR3 in DNA: TGTGCCAGCAGCCAAGACAGTTTAGCGGGAGGGCTGTCTGGGGCCAACGTCCTGACTTTC.

The chain employs TRBV5-8 and TRBJ2-3; 7 positions agree with TRBD2. CDR1 and CDR2 (germline): SGHTS, YDEGEE. J was trimmed by 1 base and V by 2 bases; bases with no gene match: 13. The CDR3 length is 18 residues. Here the CDR3 reads CASSFYRGGGERTDTQYF. The CDR3 region has the DNA TGTGCCAGCAGCTTTTATCGTGGGGGAGGGGAACGCACAGATACGCAGTATTTT. Combining the CDR3 with reference TRBV5-8 and TRBJ2-3 gives the whole variable domain EAGVTQSPTHLIKTRGQQATLRCSPISGHTSVYWYQQALGLGLQFLLWYDEGEERNRGNFPPRFSGRQFPNYSSELNVNALELEDSALYLCASSFYRGGGERTDTQYFGPGTRLTVL.

The gene calls are TRBV5-1 and TRBJ2-1; D might be TRBD2 (6 bases). Per germline, CDR1 SGHRS and CDR2 YFSETQ. The CDR3 extends over 15 amino acids. V lost 4 bases and J lost 4, with 15 bases in between. In DNA, the CDR3 is TGCGCCAGCAGCGCTATGGAGGCGGGGTACAATGAGCAGTTCTTC. Its protein product is CASSAMEAGYNEQFF.

The chain is built from TRBV12-3 or TRBV12-4 and TRBJ1-2, with 7 bases matching TRBD1. With 5 bases clipped from V and 3 bases from J, the junction kept 3 bases outside the gene matches. The CDR3 has 13 amino acids. In DNA, the CDR3 is TGTGCCAGCAGTCCAGACAGGGACTATGGCTACACCTTC. Translated: CASSPDRDYGYTF.

The V gene is TRBV19, the J gene TRBJ2-1; D is unclear. V lost 1 base to trimming and J lost 0 bases, with 10 bases between them. Germline V gene data show CDR1 as LNHDA and CDR2 as SQIVND (reference sequence). The CDR3 length is 16 residues. The CDR3, as DNA: TGTGCCAGTAGTATAGTCAAGTGGAGCTCCTACAATGAGCAGTTCTTC. Translation: CASSIVKWSSYNEQFF.

This sequence joins TRBV5-1 and TRBJ2-7; 7 bases are a match to TRBD1. The CDR3 covers 12 residues. With 0 bases clipped from V and 6 bases from J, the junction kept 0 bases outside the gene matches. Germline CDR1 SGHRS, CDR2 YFSETQ. This CDR3 reads CASSLDRGEQYF. In DNA form, the CDR3 reads TGCGCCAGCAGCTTGGACAGGGGCGAGCAGTACTTC.

J is TRBJ2-1 and V is TRBV18, with 12 bases aligning to TRBD2. With V trimmed by 3 bases and J by 1 base, 1 base remained unmatched. The germline V gene encodes CDR1 KGHSH and CDR2 LQKENI. CDR3 length equals 16 residues. DNA of the CDR3: TGTGCCAGCTCACCCCTAGCGGGAGGGTCCTACAATGAGCAGTTCTTC. This translates into CASSPLAGGSYNEQFF. The entire variable domain, with the rest obtained from reference TRBV18 and TRBJ2-1, is as follows: NAGVMQNPRHLVRRRGQEARLRCSPMKGHSHVYWYRQLPEEGLKFMVYLQKENIIDESGMPKERFSAEFPKEGPSILRIQQVVRGDSAAYFCASSPLAGGSYNEQFFGPGTRLTVL.

The chain employs TRBV24-1 and TRBJ2-5; 7 bases agree with TRBD1. V trimming: 1 base; J trimming: 4 bases; junction bases outside the gene matches: 8. The CDR3 extends over 16 amino acids. Germline values: CDR1 KGHDR, CDR2 SFDVKD. DNA for the CDR3: TGTGCCACCAGTGATTTCGGGGCAGGGGGACGAGAGACCCAGTACTTC. This encodes CATSDFGAGGRETQYF.

V is TRBV6-5 and J is TRBJ1-2, with D unresolved. V lost 2 bases and J lost 6, with 10 bases in between. The CDR3 spans 13 residues. The germline V gene has CDR1 MNHEY and CDR2 SVGAGI. The CDR3, as DNA: TGTGCCAGCAGTTACGGGGAGAGCGATGGCTACACCTTC. Translation gives CASSYGESDGYTF.

The chain is built from TRBV7-9 and TRBJ2-1, with 7 bases identical to TRBD2. The CDR3 loop spans 13 amino acids. Germline lookup yields CDR1 SEHNR and CDR2 FQNEAQ (reference sequence). V was clipped by 8 bases and J by 5 bases; unmatched bases: 6. The CDR3 DNA reads as TGTGCCAGCCGCGGGGAGGGGAACAATGAGCAGTTCTTC. Its translation: CASRGEGNNEQFF. Combining the CDR3 with reference TRBV7-9 and TRBJ2-1 gives the whole variable domain DTGVSQNPRHKITKRGQNVTFRCDPISEHNRLYWYRQTLGQGPEFLTYFQNEAQLEKSRLLSDRFSAERPKGSFSTLEIQRTEQGDSAMYLCASRGEGNNEQFFGPGTRLTVL.

The chain is built from TRBV3-1 (or the pseudogene TRBV3-2) and TRBJ2-5, with 12 positions matching TRBD2. With V trimmed by 2 bases and J by 3 bases, 4 bases remained unmatched. This CDR3 has 16 amino acids. CDR1 and CDR2 from the germline V gene are LGHDT and YNNKEL (reference sequence). Here the CDR3 DNA reads TGTGCCAGCAGCCAACCTAGCGGGAGGGCCAAAGAGACCCAGTACTTC. Translating gives CASSQPSGRAKETQYF.

V gene TRBV10-3 combines with J gene TRBJ1-2, with 10 bases aligning to TRBD1. The CDR3 has 14 residues. Trimming took 4 bases from V and 2 from J; bases not matched to a gene: 1. Germline values: CDR1 ENHRY, CDR2 SYGVKD. The CDR3 here is CAISGQGANYGYTF. The CDR3 nucleotides read TGTGCCATCAGTGGACAGGGGGCGAACTATGGCTACACCTTC.

This clone has only one observation. V usage is TRBV10-3 and J usage is TRBJ2-3; tentatively, D is TRBD2 (6 bases). Germline values: CDR1 ENHRY, CDR2 SYGVKD. Trimming cost V 10 bases and J 2 bases, with 13 bases left between them. This CDR3 has 13 residues. The chain's CDR3 is CATRRAPTDTQYF. As DNA, the CDR3 is TGTGCCACGCGGAGGGCCCCCACAGATACGCAGTATTTT.

This clone occurred once. This chain links TRBV18 with TRBJ1-1; maybe TRBD1 (5 bases). V gave up 5 bases and J gave up 1 base, with 17 bases separating them. The CDR3 runs to 16 residues. The germline V gene has CDR1 KGHSH and CDR2 LQKENI. CDR3 sequence (DNA): TGTGCCAGCTCAGCCGTAAAAGGGGAGGGGAACACTGAAGCTTTCTTT. It yields the protein CASSAVKGEGNTEAFF.

This chain links TRBV4-2 with TRBJ2-5; D uncertain. The length of the CDR3 is 14 residues. Germline CDR1 LGHNA, CDR2 YNFKEQ. The V and J ends lost 0 bases and 3 bases respectively, with 8 bases between them. CDR3 protein: CASSQELTKETQYF. DNA of the CDR3: TGTGCCAGCAGCCAAGAACTTACGAAAGAGACCCAGTACTTC.

The CDR3: CASSLQGEDYGYTF. Here the CDR3 DNA reads TGTGCCAGCAGCTTACAGGGGGAGGACTATGGCTACACCTTC. The rearrangement links TRBV7-8 to TRBJ1-2; 7 bases fit TRBD1. CDR1 is SGHVS, CDR2 FQNEAQ, per germline. V lost 2 bases to trimming and J lost 3 bases; unmatched junction nucleotides: 3. The CDR3 runs to 14 residues.